This T cell receptor beta chain was found in a study of cytomegalovirus exposure and HLA in healthy donors (dated by TCRdb to 2015 to 2018). In the study overall: According to a later analysis, the 120 or so validation repertoires were produced on the same platform as the approximately 600 repertoires of the first cohort. The study aimed to test whether signatures of past pathogen exposure could be identified by cataloging public T cell receptors. Along with the approximately 700-subject first cohort, a separate validation cohort of 120 different subjects was used. To predict cytomegalovirus infection status, the study brought together high-throughput TCR immunosequencing, statistical association of individual TCRs with disease status, and machine learning. Here is what the overall study found, with its caveats: The study gave a list of over 150 TCR beta chains associated with cytomegalovirus. The authors suggested that the approach could potentially be generalized to other disease states and immunological phenotypes. A few of the identified cytomegalovirus-associated TCR beta chains were confirmed in vitro to be specific for cytomegalovirus antigens. Most TCR sequences were seen in very few donors, while some public TCRs were found in many individuals. In both the original and validation cohorts, the classifier was reported to diagnose cytomegalovirus status with high specificity and sensitivity. Of the cluster scores, 85% to 95% were above 0 in a later analysis, which found that TCRs clustered in the first cohort also tended to co-occur in the 95 to 150 validation repertoires. The validation cohort had no HLA typing available for a later analysis, so co-occurrence within that cohort was assessed over all 120 or so repertoires.

The donors were included in the validation cohort of approximately 130 subjects, a group kept apart from the roughly 610-subject first cohort. With respect to this clone: There is no known antigen for this receptor. Base qualities are not recorded, but no much larger clone differs from it by a single base.

The library was built by means of the immunoSEQ multiplex PCR assay. The study's own analysis went as follows. To diagnose cytomegalovirus status from the catalog of TCR beta chain sequences, a statistical classification framework was built. What TCRdb holds here is the immuneACCESS table cut down to in-frame rearrangements. Part of the clones is not present; checked against another copy, under half of the missing clones reflect an unresolved V gene, and the others are unexplained. V, J and clone size are those of that table, while D and trimming were read from the DNA. The sample data list 110,000 or so clones, and 86% of these were observed just once. The ten largest clonotypes hold around 5.1% of the sample. Input material: PBMCs. The TCR comes from a man between 18 and 35 years old in good health and CMV-seronegative.

The sequence in DNA is TGTGCCAGCAGTGAGGGGGGGCGGAACTACACCTTC. This codes for CASSEGGRNYTF. The chain joins TRBV6-4 to TRBJ1-2; 6 matching bases give a weak D call of TRBD1. The germline V gene yields MRHNA for CDR1 and SNTAGT for CDR2. Relative to germline, V is 3 bases shorter and J is 10 bases shorter, with 12 bases between their ends. Taken from cysteine to phenylalanine, the CDR3 has 12 residues. The sequence is cut down to CDR3 DNA, 36 bases in frame from base 1.